This T cell receptor beta chain was sequenced in a study of blood T cell repertoires in COVID-19. Looking at the study overall: T cells, B-cell-depleted T cells, or PBMCs provided the cDNA or gDNA that served as material.

Original data processing: Cell counts per sample came from amplifying reference gene primers. Measured with immunoSEQ multiplex PCR; TCRdb has only the in-frame clones, and not every one. V, J and clone size were drawn from that table, and D and trimming were deduced from the DNA. The data contain 200,000 to 250,000 clones, 86% of them seen just once; the ten biggest clones take up roughly an eighth. The CDR3 totals 14 residues. V was pared by 0 bases and J by 8 bases, with 12 bases between. Germline V lookup: CDR1 SGHRS, CDR2 YFSETQ. The TCR originated in a man aged 80 or over with acute or convalescent COVID-19. This sequence joins TRBV5-1 and TRBJ2-1, with D unclear. The material sequenced was peripheral blood. CDR3 sequence: CASSLAFRSDEQFF. The CDR3 coding sequence is TGCGCCAGCAGCTTGGCCTTTCGGTCCGATGAGCAGTTCTTC.